One and the same sample provided the 11 T cell receptor beta chains below, sequenced in a study of blood T cell repertoires in COVID-19. Repertoires were generated with immunoSEQ multiplex PCR, while TCRdb's copy carries only in-frame clones and drops some. The repertoire holds about 110,000 clones, with 84% as singletons. Specimen: peripheral blood. These receptors all come from a woman in her fifties or sixties with acute or convalescent COVID-19.

J is TRBJ1-5 and V is TRBV28; no clear D. The V and J ends lost 4 bases and 7 bases respectively, with 11 bases between them. Germline V gene data show CDR1 as MDHEN and CDR2 as SYDVKM. There are 13 residues in the CDR3. CDR3 region: CASSYPGGQPQHF. The DNA for the CDR3 is TGTGCCAGCAGTTATCCCGGAGGGCAGCCCCAGCATTTT.

The chain carries TRBV9 and TRBJ1-2; D might be TRBD1 (5 bases). This CDR3 comprises 15 residues. V lost 0 bases and J 4 bases, leaving 13 bases between the germline ends. CDR1 is SGDLS, CDR2 YYNGEE, per germline. This chain's CDR3 is CASSVAGRAIYGYTF. As DNA, the CDR3 is TGTGCCAGCAGCGTAGCGGGCAGGGCGATCTATGGCTACACCTTC.

This clone showed up just a few times. The chain combines TRBV12-3 or TRBV12-4 with TRBJ2-7; D gene unclear. This CDR3 is 12 amino acids long. V was pared by 2 bases and J by 2 bases, with 4 bases between. The CDR3 here is CASSLNTYEQYF. The CDR3 coding sequence is TGTGCCAGCAGTTTAAACACCTACGAGCAGTACTTC.

J is TRBJ1-6 and V is TRBV18, with D possibly TRBD1 on 6 matching bases. Per germline, CDR1 KGHSH and CDR2 LQKENI. Trimming pared 1 base from V and 0 bases from J, leaving 16 bases between. The CDR3 has 19 amino acids. CDR3 sequence (DNA): TGTGCCAGCTCACCACTGGACAGCCGACTGAGCTCCTATAATTCACCCCTCCACTTT. It is translated as CASSPLDSRLSSYNSPLHF.

This clone was recorded only once. The V gene is TRBV3-1 (or the pseudogene TRBV3-2), the J gene TRBJ2-5, with D perhaps TRBD2 (7 bases). Trimming cost V 1 base and J 11 bases, with 14 bases left between them. The CDR3 sequence is 13 residues long. CDR1 is LGHDT and CDR2 is YNNKEL in the germline V gene (reference sequence). The CDR3 DNA sequence: TGTGCCAGCAGCCAAGCCCGGGGGGCCGGGCAGTACTTC. Translating it yields CASSQARGAGQYF.

This chain connects TRBV2 to TRBJ2-3, with D perhaps matching TRBD2 (5 bases). Germline assignment: CDR1 SNHLY and CDR2 FYNNEI. CDR3 length: 14 amino acids. Trimming stripped 3 bases from V and 4 bases from J, with 11 bases between. The CDR3 DNA sequence: TGTGCCAGCAGTGACGGGGTCGTCGCAGATACGCAGTATTTT. Its translation: CASSDGVVADTQYF.

The J gene is TRBJ1-1, the V gene TRBV30; D is undetermined. Germline CDR1 reads GTSNPN; CDR2 reads SVGIG (reference sequence). This CDR3 has 14 amino acids. Trimming took 4 bases from V and 0 from J, leaving 12 bases between them. In nucleotides, the CDR3 is TGTGCCTGGAACCTACAGAGTATGAACACTGAAGCTTTCTTT. It yields the protein CAWNLQSMNTEAFF.

This clone was seen once. The V call is TRBV3-1 (or the pseudogene TRBV3-2), the J call TRBJ1-2, with D maybe TRBD1 (6 bases). The CDR3 sequence is 14 residues long. Germline loops: CDR1 LGHDT, CDR2 YNNKEL (reference sequence). V gave up 4 bases and J gave up 3 bases, with 12 bases separating them. For the CDR3, the DNA is TGTGCCAGCAGCCCGTGGACAGATTACTATGGCTACACCTTC. This gives the protein CASSPWTDYYGYTF.

This sequence joins TRBV2 and TRBJ1-1; D is unresolved. Trimming cost V 1 base and J 10 bases, with 16 bases left between them. The length of the CDR3 is 14 residues. The germline V gene has CDR1 SNHLY and CDR2 FYNNEI. In nucleotides, the CDR3 is TGTGCCAGCAGTGAAGAGTACGGCCAAGGGAGAGCTTTCTTT. It encodes CASSEEYGQGRAFF.

J is TRBJ1-1 and V is TRBV5-6; 9 bases align to TRBD1. The CDR3 length is 16 residues. With 4 bases clipped from V and 3 bases from J, the junction kept 10 bases outside the gene matches. Germline V gene lookup returns CDR1 SGHDT and CDR2 YYEEEE. The CDR3 is CASSLGSGQGYTEAFF. CDR3 DNA sequence: TGTGCCAGCAGCCTAGGATCGGGACAGGGCTACACTGAAGCTTTCTTT.

In nucleotides, the CDR3 is TGTGCCAGCTCACCCGGGACAGGGGACACTGAAGCTTTCTTT. This translates into CASSPGTGDTEAFF. The chain uses TRBV18 and TRBJ1-1, with TRBD1 matching 10 bases. J lost 3 bases, V lost 3 bases, and 1 base had no gene match. The CDR3 is 14 amino acids. The germline gives CDR1 KGHSH, CDR2 LQKENI. Using reference TRBV18 and TRBJ1-1 for the parts outside the CDR3, the full variable domain is NAGVMQNPRHLVRRRGQEARLRCSPMKGHSHVYWYRQLPEEGLKFMVYLQKENIIDESGMPKERFSAEFPKEGPSILRIQQVVRGDSAAYFCASSPGTGDTEAFFGQGTRLTVV.